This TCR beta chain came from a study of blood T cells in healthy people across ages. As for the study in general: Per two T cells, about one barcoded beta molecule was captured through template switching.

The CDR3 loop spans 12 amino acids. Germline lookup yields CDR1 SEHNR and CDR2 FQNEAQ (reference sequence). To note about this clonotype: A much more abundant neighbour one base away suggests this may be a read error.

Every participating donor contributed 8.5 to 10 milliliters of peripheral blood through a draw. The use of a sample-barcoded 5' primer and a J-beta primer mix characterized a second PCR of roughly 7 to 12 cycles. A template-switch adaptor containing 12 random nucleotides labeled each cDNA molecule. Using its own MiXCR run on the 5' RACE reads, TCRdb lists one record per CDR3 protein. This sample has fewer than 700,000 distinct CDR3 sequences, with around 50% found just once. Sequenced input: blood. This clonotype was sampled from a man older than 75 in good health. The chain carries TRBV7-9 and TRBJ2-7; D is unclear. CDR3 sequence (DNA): TGTGCCGGCAGCTTATCCCGATACGAGCAGTACTTC. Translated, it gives CAGSLSRYEQYF.